The clone carrying this T cell receptor beta chain was seen once. Its antigen is unknown. The data were taken from a study of cytomegalovirus exposure and HLA in healthy donors. On the study more broadly: As released early, the data held about 85 million unique TCRs from HLA-typed donors. Study-wide points: CMV serostatus stood as the only immune exposure information on hand.

In the PCR, 60 Vbeta and 13 Jbeta primers were used. The repertoire was sequenced with immunoSEQ multiplex PCR; TCRdb's copy has only in-frame clones and lacks some. The profile shows about 150,000 clones, roughly 85% of them singletons. Per the germline V gene, CDR1 is MGHDK and CDR2 is SYGVNS. Trimming pared 2 bases from V and 5 bases from J, leaving 12 bases between. The CDR3 is 15 residues long. The clonotype comes from a male donor in good health and CMV-seronegative. The sequenced material came from PBMCs. The rearrangement uses TRBV25-1 and TRBJ2-2; D uncertain. The CDR3 DNA reads as TGTGCCAGCAGTGAACAGGCCCCGTGGACCGGGGAGCTGTTTTTT. Translation gives CASSEQAPWTGELFF.